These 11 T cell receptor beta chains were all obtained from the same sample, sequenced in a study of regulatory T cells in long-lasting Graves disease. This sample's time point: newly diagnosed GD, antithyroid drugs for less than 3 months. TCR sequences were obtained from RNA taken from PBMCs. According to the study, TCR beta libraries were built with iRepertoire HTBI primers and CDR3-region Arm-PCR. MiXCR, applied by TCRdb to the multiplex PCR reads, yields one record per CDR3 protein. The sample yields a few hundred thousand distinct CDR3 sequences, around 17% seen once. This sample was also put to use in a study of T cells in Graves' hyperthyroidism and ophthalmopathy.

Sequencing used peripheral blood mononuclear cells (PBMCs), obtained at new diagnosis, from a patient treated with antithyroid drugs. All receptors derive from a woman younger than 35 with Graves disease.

CDR3 sequence (DNA): TGCAGTGCTAGAGAAGCTGGGCCTCCAGGGCAGCCCCAGCATTTT. This codes for CSAREAGPPGQPQHF. The rearrangement links TRBV20-1 to TRBJ1-5; possible D gene TRBD1, 5 bases. The V gene's germline CDR1 is DFQATT and CDR2 SNEGSKA (reference sequence). V was trimmed by 0 bases and J by 7 bases, leaving 16 bases between them. This CDR3 comprises 15 residues.

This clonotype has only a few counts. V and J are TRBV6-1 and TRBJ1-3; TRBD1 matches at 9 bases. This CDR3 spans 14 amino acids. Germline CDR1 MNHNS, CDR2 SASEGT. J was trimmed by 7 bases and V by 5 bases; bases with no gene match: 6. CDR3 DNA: TGTGCCAGCAGTCCAACAGGGGGCGGGAACACCATATATTTT. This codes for CASSPTGGGNTIYF.

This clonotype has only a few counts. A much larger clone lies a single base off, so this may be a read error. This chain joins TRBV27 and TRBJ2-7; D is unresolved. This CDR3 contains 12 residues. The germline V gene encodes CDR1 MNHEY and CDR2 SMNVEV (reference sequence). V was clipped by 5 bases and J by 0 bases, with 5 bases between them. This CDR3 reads CASSTNSYEQYF. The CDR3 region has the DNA TGTGCCAGCAGTACCAACTCCTACGAGCAGTACTTC.

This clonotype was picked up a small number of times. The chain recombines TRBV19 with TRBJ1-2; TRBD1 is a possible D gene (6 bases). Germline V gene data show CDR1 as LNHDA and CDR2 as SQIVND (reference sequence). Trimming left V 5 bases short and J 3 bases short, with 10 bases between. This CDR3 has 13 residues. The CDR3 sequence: CASSVQGDYGYTF. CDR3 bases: TGTGCCAGTAGTGTACAGGGCGACTATGGCTACACCTTC.

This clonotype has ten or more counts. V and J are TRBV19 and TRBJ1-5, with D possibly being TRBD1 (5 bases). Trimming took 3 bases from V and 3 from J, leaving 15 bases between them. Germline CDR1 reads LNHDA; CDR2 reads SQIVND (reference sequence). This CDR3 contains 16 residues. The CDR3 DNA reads TGTGCCAGTAGTATGTCCGAGACAGTCTACAATCAGCCCCAGCATTTT. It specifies CASSMSETVYNQPQHF.

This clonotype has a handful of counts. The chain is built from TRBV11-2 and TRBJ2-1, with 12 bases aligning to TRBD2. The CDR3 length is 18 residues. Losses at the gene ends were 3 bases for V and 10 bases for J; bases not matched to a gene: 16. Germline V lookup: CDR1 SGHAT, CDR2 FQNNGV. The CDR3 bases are TGTGCCAGCAGCTTGGGACTAGCGGGCTCGCTTTCTCCTGGAGAGCAGTTCTTC. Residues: CASSLGLAGSLSPGEQFF.

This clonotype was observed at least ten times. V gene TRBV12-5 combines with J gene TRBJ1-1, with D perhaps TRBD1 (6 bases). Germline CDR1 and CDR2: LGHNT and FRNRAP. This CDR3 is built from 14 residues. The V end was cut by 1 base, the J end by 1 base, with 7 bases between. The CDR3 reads CASGLAGQNTEAFF. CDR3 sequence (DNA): TGTGCTAGTGGTTTGGCGGGACAGAACACTGAAGCTTTCTTT.

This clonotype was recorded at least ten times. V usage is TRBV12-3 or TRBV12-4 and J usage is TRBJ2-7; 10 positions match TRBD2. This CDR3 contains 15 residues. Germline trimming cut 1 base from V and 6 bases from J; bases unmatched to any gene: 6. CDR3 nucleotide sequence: TGTGCCAGCAGTTTAGTGCTAGCGGGAGCTTCCGAGCAGTACTTC. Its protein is CASSLVLAGASEQYF.

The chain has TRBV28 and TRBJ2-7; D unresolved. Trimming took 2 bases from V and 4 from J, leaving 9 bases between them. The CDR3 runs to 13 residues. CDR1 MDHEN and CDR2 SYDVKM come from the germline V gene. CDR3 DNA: TGTGCCAGCAGTTTACCCCAACGATACGAGCAGTACTTC. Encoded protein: CASSLPQRYEQYF. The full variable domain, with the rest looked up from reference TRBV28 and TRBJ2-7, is DVKVTQSSRYLVKRTGEKVFLECVQDMDHENMFWYRQDPGLGLRLIYFSYDVKMKEKGDIPEGYSVSREKKERFSLILESASTNQTSMYLCASSLPQRYEQYFGPGTRLTVT.

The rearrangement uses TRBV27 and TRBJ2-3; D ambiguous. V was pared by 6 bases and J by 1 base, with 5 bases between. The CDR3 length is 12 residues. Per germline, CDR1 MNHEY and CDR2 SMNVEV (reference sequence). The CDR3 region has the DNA TGTGCCAGCAGACTCCGCACAGATACGCAGTATTTT. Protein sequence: CASRLRTDTQYF.

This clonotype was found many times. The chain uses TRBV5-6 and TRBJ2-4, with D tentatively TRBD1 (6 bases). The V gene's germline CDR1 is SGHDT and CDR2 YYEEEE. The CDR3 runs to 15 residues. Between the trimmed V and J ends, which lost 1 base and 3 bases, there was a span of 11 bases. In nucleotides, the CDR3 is TGTGCCAGCAGCTTGTTGGACAGAGACAAAAACATTCAGTACTTC. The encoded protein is CASSLLDRDKNIQYF.